The subject of this entry is one T cell receptor (beta chain). Per the original data handling: Reference gene primer amplification gave nucleated cell count estimates. The table came from immunoSEQ multiplex PCR; TCRdb's copy has only in-frame clones and leaves some out. V, J and clone size derive from that table, while D and trimming were established from the DNA sequence. Here the sample spans fewer than 250,000 clones, around 83% being singletons. This sample is part of a study of blood T cell repertoires in COVID-19. Study as a whole: The samples span acute and convalescent COVID-19 from the United States, Italy and Spain. Sources were T cells, B-cell-depleted T cells, or PBMCs; the material itself was cDNA or gDNA.

CDR1 SGHRS and CDR2 YFSETQ come from the germline V gene. CDR3 length: 16 amino acids. V gave up 0 bases and J gave up 5 bases, with 17 bases separating them. Material for sequencing was peripheral blood. The TCR comes from a woman between 50 and 59 years old with acute or convalescent COVID-19. The V and J genes are TRBV5-1 and TRBJ2-5; a possible D gene is TRBD2 (7 bases). The CDR3 nucleotides read TGCGCCAGCAGCTTGGGGGTCCCGGGGGGCGGCGAGACCCAGTACTTC. Residues: CASSLGVPGGGETQYF.